The TCR beta chain under discussion was sequenced for a study of T cells after yellow fever vaccination. This clonotype turned up a few times. Antigen unknown. Study-wide results and limits: Peak timing came faster in the weaker secondary response, day 5 versus 15.

UMIs were added to TCR cDNA along with a universal primer site when it was made by 5'RACE template switching. TCRdb fed the 5' RACE reads into MiXCR, producing one record per CDR3 protein. This repertoire shows about 300,000 distinct CDR3 sequences, roughly 4.3% found once; its top ten account for 20% to 25%. CDR1 is MNHEY, CDR2 SVGAGI, per germline. The junction had 10 bases not matched to a gene; V was cut back by 4 bases and J by 4 bases. This CDR3 is 16 amino acids long. The sample here was PBMCs, taken 5 days after the yellow fever booster vaccination. The receptor was isolated from a man in his late teens or twenties who received the YFV17D yellow fever vaccine. The rearrangement joins TRBV6-5 to TRBJ2-3, with 8 bases matching TRBD2. As DNA, the CDR3 is TGTGCCAGCAGTTTCTTGACTACGGGGGGGGCAGATACGCAGTATTTT. It codes for CASSFLTTGGADTQYF.